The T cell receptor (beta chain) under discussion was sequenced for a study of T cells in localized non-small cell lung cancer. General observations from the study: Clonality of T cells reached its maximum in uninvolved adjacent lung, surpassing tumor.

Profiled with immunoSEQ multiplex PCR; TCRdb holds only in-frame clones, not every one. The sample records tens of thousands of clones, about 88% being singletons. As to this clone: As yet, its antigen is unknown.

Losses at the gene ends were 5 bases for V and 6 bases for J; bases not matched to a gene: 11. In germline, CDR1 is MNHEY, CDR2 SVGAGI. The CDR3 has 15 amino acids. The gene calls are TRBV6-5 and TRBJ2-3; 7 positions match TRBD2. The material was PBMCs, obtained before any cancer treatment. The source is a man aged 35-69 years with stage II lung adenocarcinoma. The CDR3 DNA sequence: TGTGCCAGCAGTCAAACGCGAGGGAGGGCGGATACGCAGTATTTT. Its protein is CASSQTRGRADTQYF.